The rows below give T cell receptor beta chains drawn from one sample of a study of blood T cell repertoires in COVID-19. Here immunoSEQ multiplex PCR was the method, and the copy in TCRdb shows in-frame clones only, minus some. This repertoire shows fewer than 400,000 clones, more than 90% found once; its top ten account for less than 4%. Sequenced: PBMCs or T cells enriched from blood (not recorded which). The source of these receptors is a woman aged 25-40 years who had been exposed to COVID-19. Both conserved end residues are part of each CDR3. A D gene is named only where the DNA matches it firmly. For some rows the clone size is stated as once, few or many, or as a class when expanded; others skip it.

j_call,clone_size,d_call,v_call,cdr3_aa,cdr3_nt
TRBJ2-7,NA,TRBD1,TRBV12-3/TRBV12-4,CASRPGQGTEQYF,TGTGCCAGCAGACCTGGACAGGGTACCGAGCAGTACTTC
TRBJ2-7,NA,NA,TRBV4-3,CASSHKGAYEQYF,TGCGCCAGCAGCCATAAGGGGGCCTACGAGCAGTACTTC
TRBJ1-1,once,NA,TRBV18,CASSIDRNTEAFF,TGTGCCAGCTCAATCGACAGGAACACTGAAGCTTTCTTT
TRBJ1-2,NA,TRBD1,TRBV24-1,CATSDPDRAGGYTF,TGTGCCACCAGTGACCCGGACAGGGCGGGTGGCTACACCTTC
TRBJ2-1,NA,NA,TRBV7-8,CASSLVRLGSYNEQFF,TGTGCCAGCAGCTTAGTTCGACTGGGCTCCTACAATGAGCAGTTCTTC
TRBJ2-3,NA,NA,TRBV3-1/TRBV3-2,CASSHGFDSLTDTQYF,TGTGCCAGCAGCCATGGATTTGACAGCCTCACAGATACGCAGTATTTT
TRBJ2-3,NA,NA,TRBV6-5,CASSPRGLDTQYF,TGTGCCAGCAGCCCCAGGGGTTTAGATACGCAGTATTTT
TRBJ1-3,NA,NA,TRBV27,CASSPGEGNTIYF,TGTGCCAGCAGTCCGGGGGAGGGAAACACCATATATTTT
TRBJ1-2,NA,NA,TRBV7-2,CASSPYRFYGYTF,TGTGCCAGCAGCCCCTACCGTTTCTATGGCTACACCTTC
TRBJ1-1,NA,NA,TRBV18,CASSPPIENTEAFF,TGTGCCAGCTCACCACCTATAGAAAACACTGAAGCTTTCTTT
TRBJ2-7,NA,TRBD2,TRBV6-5,CASLLAGGSYEQYF,TGTGCCAGCTTACTAGCGGGGGGCTCCTACGAGCAGTACTTC
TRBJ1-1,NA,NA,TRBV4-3,CASSQEQVNTEAFF,TGCGCCAGCAGCCAGGAACAGGTGAACACTGAAGCTTTCTTT
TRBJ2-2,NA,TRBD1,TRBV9,CASSATGTGKDTGELFF,TGTGCCAGCAGCGCCACCGGGACAGGGAAAGACACCGGGGAGCTGTTTTTT
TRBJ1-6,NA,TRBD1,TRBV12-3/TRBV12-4,CASRRQGDSPLHF,TGTGCCAGCAGACGACAGGGAGATTCACCCCTCCACTTT
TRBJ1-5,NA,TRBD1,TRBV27,CASRTGVGQPQHF,TGTGCCAGCAGGACAGGGGTTGGTCAGCCCCAGCATTTT
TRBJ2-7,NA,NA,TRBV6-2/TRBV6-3,CASSYSGRVPYEQYF,TGTGCCAGCAGTTACTCGGGCAGGGTCCCGTACGAGCAGTACTTC
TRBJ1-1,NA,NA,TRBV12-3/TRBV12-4,CASSFSGNTEAFF,TGTGCCAGCAGTTTCAGCGGGAACACTGAAGCTTTCTTT
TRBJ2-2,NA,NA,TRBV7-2,CASTSVRGGGVGELFF,TGTGCCAGCACCTCCGTACGAGGGGGCGGGGTCGGGGAGCTGTTTTTT
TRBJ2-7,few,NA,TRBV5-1,CASSSLGEQYF,TGCGCCAGCAGCTCGCTCGGCGAGCAGTACTTC
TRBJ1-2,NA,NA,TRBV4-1,CASSQENRLGHAIGYTF,TGCGCCAGCAGCCAAGAGAACAGGTTGGGGCATGCAATTGGCTACACCTTC
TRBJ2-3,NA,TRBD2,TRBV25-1,CASSDPGERGRTDTQYF,TGTGCCAGCAGTGATCCGGGGGAGCGGGGGCGCACAGATACGCAGTATTTT
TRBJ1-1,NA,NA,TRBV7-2,CASSLAQVTNTEAFF,TGTGCCAGCAGCTTAGCGCAGGTAACGAACACTGAAGCTTTCTTT
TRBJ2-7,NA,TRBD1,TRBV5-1,CASSFRAGGDEQYF,TGCGCCAGCAGCTTTAGGGCAGGGGGCGACGAGCAGTACTTC
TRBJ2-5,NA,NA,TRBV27,CASRPDMEETQYF,TGTGCCAGCAGGCCGGACATGGAAGAGACCCAGTACTTC
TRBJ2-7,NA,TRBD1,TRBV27,CASSTLRSGTGIYEQYF,TGTGCCAGCAGTACGCTCAGATCCGGGACAGGGATCTACGAGCAGTACTTC
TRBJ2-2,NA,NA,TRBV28,CASSFSAGNTGELFF,TGTGCCAGCAGTTTCTCTGCAGGGAACACCGGGGAGCTGTTTTTT
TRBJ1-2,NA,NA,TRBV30,CAWSTGSDYGYTF,TGTGCCTGGAGCACAGGGTCGGACTATGGCTACACCTTC
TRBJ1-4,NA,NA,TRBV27,CASSPRPTNEKLFF,TGTGCCAGCAGTCCCCGTCCAACTAATGAAAAACTGTTTTTT
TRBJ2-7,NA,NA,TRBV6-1,CASSEADWREQYF,TGTGCCAGCAGTGAAGCCGACTGGAGGGAGCAGTACTTC
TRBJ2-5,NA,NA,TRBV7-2,CASSIPGLLQETQYF,TGTGCCAGCAGCATTCCGGGACTGCTCCAAGAGACCCAGTACTTC
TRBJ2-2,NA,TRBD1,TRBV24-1,CATARSLRGQGWTGELFF,TGTGCCACCGCGCGTTCCCTCAGGGGACAGGGCTGGACCGGGGAGCTGTTTTTT
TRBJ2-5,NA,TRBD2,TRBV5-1,CASSPRTSGQETQYF,TGCGCCAGCAGCCCTCGGACTAGCGGCCAAGAGACCCAGTACTTC
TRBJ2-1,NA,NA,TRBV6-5,CATRKRASYDNEQFF,TGTGCCACGAGAAAGCGGGCGTCCTACGACAATGAGCAGTTCTTC
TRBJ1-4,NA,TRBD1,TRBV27,CASSPLAGGDEKLFF,TGTGCCAGCAGTCCCCTGGCAGGGGGAGATGAAAAACTGTTTTTT
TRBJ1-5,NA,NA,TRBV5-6,CASSKILGAQHF,TGTGCCAGCAGCAAGATACTCGGGGCCCAGCATTTT
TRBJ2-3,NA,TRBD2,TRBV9,CASSLRGVALPTDTQYF,TGTGCCAGCAGCCTCCGGGGGGTTGCGCTGCCCACAGATACGCAGTATTTT
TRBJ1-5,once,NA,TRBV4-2,CASSQTGLYSNQPQHF,TGTGCCAGCAGCCAGACGGGACTTTATAGCAATCAGCCCCAGCATTTT
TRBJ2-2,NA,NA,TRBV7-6,CASSFRQLANTGELFF,TGTGCCAGCAGCTTTCGACAACTCGCGAACACCGGGGAGCTGTTTTTT
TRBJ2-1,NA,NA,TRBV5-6,CASSWEEGGRYNEQFF,TGTGCCAGCAGCTGGGAAGAGGGGGGGCGGTACAATGAGCAGTTCTTC
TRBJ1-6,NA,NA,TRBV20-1,CSAPSDSPLHF,TGCAGTGCTCCTTCGGATTCACCCCTCCACTTT
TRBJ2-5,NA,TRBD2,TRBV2,CASSEGGSATQYF,TGTGCCAGCAGTGAGGGGGGGTCGGCCACCCAGTACTTC
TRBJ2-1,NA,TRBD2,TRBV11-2,CASSQRLAGTYNEQFF,TGTGCCAGCAGCCAAAGACTAGCGGGGACCTACAATGAGCAGTTCTTC
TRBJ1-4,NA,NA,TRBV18,CASSPRQAEKLFF,TGTGCCAGCTCACCACGGCAGGCTGAAAAACTGTTTTTT
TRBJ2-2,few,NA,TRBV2,CASSDRGTGELFF,TGTGCCAGCAGTGACAGGGGAACCGGGGAGCTGTTTTTT
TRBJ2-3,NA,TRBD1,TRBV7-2,CASSLLSRGEGADTDTQYF,TGTGCCAGCAGCTTATTGTCTCGGGGCGAGGGGGCGGACACAGATACGCAGTATTTT
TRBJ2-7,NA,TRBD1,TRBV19,CASSTPGDRDREQYF,TGTGCCAGTAGTACGCCCGGGGACAGGGATCGGGAGCAGTACTTC
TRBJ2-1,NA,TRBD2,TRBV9,CASSVGGGGYNEQFF,TGTGCCAGCAGCGTAGGTGGCGGGGGGTACAATGAGCAGTTCTTC
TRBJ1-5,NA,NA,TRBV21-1,CASSTRTQGLSNQPQHF,TGTGCCAGCAGCACCCGGACCCAGGGGCTCAGCAATCAGCCCCAGCATTTT
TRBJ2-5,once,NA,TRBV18,CASSPPTGTLETQYF,TGTGCCAGCTCACCACCAACGGGGACTCTAGAGACCCAGTACTTC
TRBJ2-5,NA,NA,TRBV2,CASSERRGETQYF,TGTGCCAGCAGTGAGAGGAGAGGAGAGACCCAGTACTTC
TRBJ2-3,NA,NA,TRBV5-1,CASSLAGSTDTQYF,TGCGCCAGCAGCTTGGCCGGGAGCACAGATACGCAGTATTTT
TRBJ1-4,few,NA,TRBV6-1,CASSDRGATNEKLFF,TGTGCCAGCAGTGACCGGGGTGCAACTAATGAAAAACTGTTTTTT
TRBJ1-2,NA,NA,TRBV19,CASSIVGRLSYGYTF,TGTGCCAGTAGTATAGTGGGCAGGTTGAGCTATGGCTACACCTTC
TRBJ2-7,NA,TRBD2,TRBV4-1,CASSQDREDEQYF,TGCGCCAGCAGCCAAGATCGGGAGGACGAGCAGTACTTC
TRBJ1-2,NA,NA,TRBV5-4,CASSPAPKGPYGYTF,TGTGCCAGCAGCCCCGCCCCAAAGGGGCCTTATGGCTACACCTTC
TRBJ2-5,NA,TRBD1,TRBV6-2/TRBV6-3,CASSKPGQYQETQYF,TGTGCCAGCAGTAAACCGGGACAGTACCAAGAGACCCAGTACTTC
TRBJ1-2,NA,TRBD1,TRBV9,CASSIGGQGAFYGYTF,TGTGCCAGCAGCATTGGGGGACAGGGGGCCTTCTATGGCTACACCTTC
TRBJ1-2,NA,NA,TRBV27,CASSLAGAYGYTF,TGTGCCAGCAGTTTAGCAGGGGCCTATGGCTACACCTTC
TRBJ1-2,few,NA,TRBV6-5,CASSQRQTFYGYTF,TGTGCCAGCAGCCAGAGGCAGACGTTCTATGGCTACACCTTC